This T cell receptor (beta chain) was profiled in a study of early stage breast cancer tumors. Assay: immunoSEQ multiplex PCR; the TCRdb copy retains only in-frame clones and omits some. The data contain about 20,000 clones, roughly 76% of them singletons. CDR1 SGDLS and CDR2 YYNGEE come from the germline V gene. The ends lost 0 bases at V and 3 bases at J; junction bases unmatched: 9. The CDR3 loop spans 16 amino acids. Sequenced sample: blood. The V call is TRBV9, the J call TRBJ2-7; TRBD2 aligns across 7 bases. This receptor was obtained from a person aged 55-75 years with breast cancer. The CDR3 protein is CASSVVPSGAYYEQYF. The CDR3 DNA reads as TGTGCCAGCAGCGTAGTTCCCAGCGGGGCTTACTACGAGCAGTACTTC.